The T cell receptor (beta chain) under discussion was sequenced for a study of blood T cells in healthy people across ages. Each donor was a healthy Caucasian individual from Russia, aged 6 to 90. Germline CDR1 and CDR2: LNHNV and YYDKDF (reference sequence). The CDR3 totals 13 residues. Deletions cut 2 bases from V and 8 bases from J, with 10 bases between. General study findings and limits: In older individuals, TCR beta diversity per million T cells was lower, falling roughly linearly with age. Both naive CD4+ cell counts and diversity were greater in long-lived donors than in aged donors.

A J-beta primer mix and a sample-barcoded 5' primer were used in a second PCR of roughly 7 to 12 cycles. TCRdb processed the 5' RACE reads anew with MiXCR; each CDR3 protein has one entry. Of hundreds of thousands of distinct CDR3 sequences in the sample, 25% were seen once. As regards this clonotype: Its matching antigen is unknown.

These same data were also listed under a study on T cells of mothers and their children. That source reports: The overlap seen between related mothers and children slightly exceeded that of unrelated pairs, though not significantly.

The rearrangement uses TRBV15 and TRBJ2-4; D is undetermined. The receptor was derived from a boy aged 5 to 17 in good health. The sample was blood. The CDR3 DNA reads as TGTGCCACCAGCAGACAGGTCTTGGACATTCAGTACTTC. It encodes CATSRQVLDIQYF. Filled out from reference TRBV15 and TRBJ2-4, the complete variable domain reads DAMVIQNPRYQVTQFGKPVTLSCSQTLNHNVMYWYQQKSSQAPKLLFHYYDKDFNNEADTPDNFQSRRPNTSFCFLDIRSPGLGDTAMYLCATSRQVLDIQYFGAGTRLSVL.